The 30 T cell receptor beta chains given below trace back to one sample, sequenced in a study of molecular identifiers for immune sequencing clone quantification. TCRdb reprocessed the PCR reads with MiXCR, giving one entry per CDR3 protein. The sample holds around 460,000 distinct CDR3 sequences, about 21% seen once. Sequenced: naive CD8+ T cells from blood, with Jurkat cell RNA spiked in. The subset here: FACS-sorted CD8+CD4-CCR7+CD45RA+ naive T cells. The receptors come from a human donor in good health. Some libraries in this study had Jurkat cell RNA spiked in.

This clonotype has at least ten counts. The chain joins TRBV20-1 to TRBJ1-5; D is perhaps TRBD1 (5 bases). The V end was cut by 4 bases, the J end by 6 bases, with 10 bases between. The germline V gene has CDR1 DFQATT and CDR2 SNEGSKA (reference sequence). There are 12 residues in the CDR3. The CDR3 bases are TGCAGTGCTATCGGGGGGTCTCAGCCCCAGCATTTT. Translating it yields CSAIGGSQPQHF.

As regards this clonotype: With a much larger clone just one base away, this may be a read error. V and J are TRBV7-2 and TRBJ2-3; the D gene is possibly TRBD2 (5 bases). V dropped 3 bases and J dropped 4 bases, with 14 bases sitting between them. Per the germline V gene, CDR1 is SGHTA and CDR2 is FQGNSA. This CDR3 has 15 amino acids. Here the CDR3 reads CASSFGKRGSDTQYF. In nucleotides, the CDR3 is TGTGCCAGCAGCTTCGGCAAAAGAGGGTCAGATACGCAGTATTTT.

The chain has TRBV3-1 and TRBJ2-7, with D possibly being TRBD2 (6 bases). Trimming shortened V by 4 bases and J by 6 bases, and 16 bases separated the two germline ends. The CDR3 spans 14 residues. CDR1 is LGHDT and CDR2 is YNNKEL in the germline V gene (reference sequence). This chain's CDR3 is CASSPGTATCEQYF. Written as DNA, the CDR3 is TGTGCCAGCAGCCCTGGGACTGCAACCTGCGAGCAGTACTTC.

This clonotype showed up many times. The chain couples TRBV9 to TRBJ2-5; tentatively, D is TRBD2 (5 bases). The CDR3 sequence is 13 residues long. Trimming removed 4 bases from V and 1 base from J, with 8 bases in between. CDR1 and CDR2 from the germline V gene are SGDLS and YYNGEE. The CDR3 spells CASSLDFQETQYF. The DNA for the CDR3 is TGTGCCAGCAGCCTGGACTTCCAAGAGACCCAGTACTTC. Complete variable domain (other parts from reference TRBV9 and TRBJ2-5): DSGVTQTPKHLITATGQRVTLRCSPRSGDLSVYWYQQSLDQGLQFLIQYYNGEERAKGNILERFSAQQFPDLHSELNLSSLELGDSALYFCASSLDFQETQYFGPGTRLLVL.

Only a few counts were recorded for this clonotype. The V call is TRBV7-9, the J call TRBJ2-1; D is undetermined. The CDR3 extends over 15 amino acids. Trimming left V 1 base short and J 4 bases short, with 11 bases between. Germline CDR1 SEHNR, CDR2 FQNEAQ (reference sequence). The CDR3 bases are TGTGCCAGCAGCTTAGTCAGATCCCCTTACAATGAGCAGTTCTTC. Residues: CASSLVRSPYNEQFF.

This clonotype was counted many times. The chain recombines TRBV19 with TRBJ1-5; weak D call: TRBD1 (5 bases). The CDR3 runs to 15 residues. CDR1 and CDR2 from the germline V gene are LNHDA and SQIVND (reference sequence). Deletions cut 3 bases from V and 0 bases from J, with 9 bases between. For the CDR3, the DNA is TGTGCCAGTAGTATCTGGGGGGATAGCAATCAGCCCCAGCATTTT. This sequence encodes CASSIWGDSNQPQHF. The whole variable domain, filled in from reference TRBV19 and TRBJ1-5, reads DGGITQSPKYLFRKEGQNVTLSCEQNLNHDAMYWYRQDPGQGLRLIYYSQIVNDFQKGDIAEGYSVSREKKESFPLTVTSAQKNPTAFYLCASSIWGDSNQPQHFGDGTRLSIL.

This clonotype was picked up a small number of times. CDR3 in DNA: TGCGCCAGTTTAAGGGGGCCTGCGAACACCGGGGAGCTGTTTTTT. Residues: CASLRGPANTGELFF. The chain uses TRBV5-1 and TRBJ2-2; 7 nucleotides line up with TRBD1. The length of the CDR3 is 15 residues. CDR1 SGHRS and CDR2 YFSETQ come from the germline V gene. V was clipped by 8 bases and J by 0 bases; unmatched bases: 7. The whole variable domain, filled in from reference TRBV5-1 and TRBJ2-2, reads KAGVTQTPRYLIKTRGQQVTLSCSPISGHRSVSWYQQTPGQGLQFLFEYFSETQRNKGNFPGRFSGRQFSNSRSEMNVSTLELGDSALYLCASLRGPANTGELFFGEGSRLTVL.

This clonotype was detected many times. V usage is TRBV7-9 and J usage is TRBJ1-1; D gene uncertain. Germline CDR1 SEHNR, CDR2 FQNEAQ (reference sequence). CDR3 length: 13 amino acids. Trimming shortened V by 5 bases and J by 1 base, and 8 bases separated the two germline ends. The CDR3 region has the DNA TGTGCCAGCAGCAACGACCCGAACACTGAAGCTTTCTTT. It translates to CASSNDPNTEAFF.

This clonotype was detected a few times. The rearrangement uses TRBV6-2 or TRBV6-3 and TRBJ2-1; 9 bases align to TRBD2. In germline, CDR1 is MNHEY, CDR2 SVGEGT. The CDR3 length is 14 residues. V shed 8 bases and J 4 bases; nucleotides not matched to a gene: 6. CDR3 sequence (DNA): TGTGCCAGCCAAAAGCGGGAGGTTTACAATGAGCAGTTCTTC. Translation: CASQKREVYNEQFF.

This clonotype was seen many times. The CDR3 here is CASSLVGQPYEQYF. As DNA, the CDR3 is TGTGCCAGCAGCTTAGTAGGGCAGCCCTACGAGCAGTACTTC. The gene calls are TRBV7-9 and TRBJ2-7, with D hard to call. CDR1 is SEHNR and CDR2 is FQNEAQ in the germline V gene (reference sequence). The CDR3 has 14 amino acids. Between the trimmed V and J ends, which lost 1 base and 2 bases, there was a span of 9 bases.

To note about this clonotype: Possible read error: a much larger clone is one base away. This rearrangement joins TRBV7-9 to TRBJ2-5; D not resolved. The CDR3 length is 14 residues. Germline CDR1 SEHNR, CDR2 FQNEAQ (reference sequence). CDR3 sequence (DNA): TGTGCCAGCAGCTTACTGGCACTACAAGAGATCCAGTACTTC. Translated: CASSLLALQEIQYF. Full variable domain (remainder filled in from reference TRBV7-9 and TRBJ2-5): DTGVSQNPRHKITKRGQNVTFRCDPISEHNRLYWYRQTLGQGPEFLTYFQNEAQLEKSRLLSDRFSAERPKGSFSTLEIQRTEQGDSAMYLCASSLLALQEIQYFGPGTRLLVL.

This clonotype has more than one count but fewer than ten. This rearrangement joins TRBV20-1 to TRBJ1-1, with D perhaps TRBD1 (6 bases). CDR1 and CDR2 (germline): DFQATT, SNEGSKA (reference sequence). The CDR3 contains 13 residues. The ends were cut back, 0 bases at V and 3 bases at J, with 8 bases in the middle. CDR3 loop: CSARDAGDTEAFF. CDR3 sequence (DNA): TGCAGTGCTAGAGATGCAGGGGACACTGAAGCTTTCTTT.

The sample holds many counts of this clonotype. The rearrangement uses TRBV12-3 or TRBV12-4 and TRBJ2-3; 10 nucleotides match TRBD1. The CDR3 has 14 residues. J was trimmed by 5 bases and V by 4 bases; bases with no gene match: 3. Here the CDR3 DNA reads TGTGCCAGCAGTTGGACAGGGGGTATAGATACGCAGTATTTT. It codes for CASSWTGGIDTQYF.

In the case of this clonotype: A much more abundant neighbour one base away suggests this may be a read error. V usage is TRBV14 and J usage is TRBJ1-1; no reliable D call. The length of the CDR3 is 14 residues. Between the trimmed V and J ends, which lost 3 bases and 7 bases, there was a span of 15 bases. Germline values: CDR1 SGHDN, CDR2 FVKESK. Here the CDR3 DNA reads TGTGCCAGCAGCCATCCCTACGGCGGAGATGAAGCTTTCTTT. Translated: CASSHPYGGDEAFF.

The chain recombines TRBV20-1 with TRBJ2-7; TRBD2 aligns across 14 bases. From germline, CDR1 is DFQATT and CDR2 SNEGSKA (reference sequence). CDR3 length: 18 amino acids. The ends lost 3 bases at V and 3 bases at J; junction bases unmatched: 13. The CDR3, as DNA: TGCAGTGCTAGCACCGGGACTAGCGGGAGTAATATCGGCTACGAGCAGTACTTC. It specifies CSASTGTSGSNIGYEQYF.

This clonotype was seen a handful of times. The chain combines TRBV6-2 or TRBV6-3 with TRBJ2-5; TRBD2 agrees at 14 bases. Losses at the gene ends were 4 bases for V and 0 bases for J; bases not matched to a gene: 4. CDR1 is MNHEY and CDR2 is SVGEGT in the germline V gene. The CDR3 sequence is 17 residues long. For the CDR3, the DNA is TGTGCCAGCAGTTTATGGACTAGCGGGGGGTACCAAGAGACCCAGTACTTC. Encoded protein: CASSLWTSGGYQETQYF.

V gene TRBV19 combines with J gene TRBJ1-1, with D unclear. Germline V gene data show CDR1 as LNHDA and CDR2 as SQIVND (reference sequence). V was cut by 3 bases and J by 5 bases, with 13 bases left in between. The CDR3 is 14 amino acids. The CDR3 protein is CASSIGDTPTEAFF. In DNA form, the CDR3 reads TGTGCCAGTAGTATCGGAGACACTCCGACTGAAGCTTTCTTT.

This rearrangement joins TRBV27 to TRBJ2-2; D gene unclear. The V gene lost 8 bases and the J gene lost 1 base, with 8 bases spanning the gap. Germline V gene data show CDR1 as MNHEY and CDR2 as SMNVEV (reference sequence). This CDR3 is built from 13 residues. This CDR3 is CASLDRNTGELFF. The CDR3 region has the DNA TGTGCCAGCTTGGATAGGAACACCGGGGAGCTGTTTTTT.

The chain employs TRBV20-1 and TRBJ2-5; 9 bases are a match to TRBD2. V lost 2 bases, J lost 0 bases, and 7 bases stayed unmatched. The germline gives CDR1 DFQATT, CDR2 SNEGSKA (reference sequence). The CDR3 loop spans 16 amino acids. CDR3 in amino acids: CSARSSGGIYQETQYF. The CDR3 nucleotides are TGCAGTGCTAGATCAAGCGGGGGGATCTACCAAGAGACCCAGTACTTC.

The table lists this clonotype with many counts. The chain couples TRBV5-6 to TRBJ2-6; D uncertain. The germline CDR1 and CDR2 sequences are SGHDT and YYEEEE. CDR3 size: 13 residues. V lost 0 bases, J lost 5 bases, and 3 bases lay in between. The CDR3 DNA follows: TGTGCCAGCAGCTTGGCTTGGGCCAACGTCCTGACTTTC. As protein: CASSLAWANVLTF.

In its sample, this clonotype was seen many times. The V gene is TRBV27, the J gene TRBJ1-1; D gene ambiguous. The germline V and J ends were trimmed by 3 bases and 4 bases, with 9 bases remaining between them. The CDR3 runs to 13 residues. The germline V gene encodes CDR1 MNHEY and CDR2 SMNVEV (reference sequence). This CDR3 reads CASSFSQTTEAFF. CDR3 sequence (DNA): TGTGCCAGCAGTTTCTCGCAGACCACTGAAGCTTTCTTT.

This clonotype was observed many times. The rearrangement links TRBV6-5 to TRBJ2-3, with TRBD2 identical over 11 bases. Trimming cost V 2 bases and J 0 bases; bases outside gene matches: 7. This CDR3 comprises 18 residues. CDR1 and CDR2 (germline): MNHEY, SVGAGI. DNA for the CDR3: TGTGCCAGCAGTTACATGGGACTAGCGGAAGTTAGCACAGATACGCAGTATTTT. This gives the protein CASSYMGLAEVSTDTQYF.

The rearrangement uses TRBV5-6 and TRBJ2-7, with 10 bases lining up with TRBD1. CDR1 is SGHDT, CDR2 YYEEEE, per germline. The CDR3 contains 14 residues. Trimming removed 3 bases from V and 3 bases from J; junction bases left unmatched: 3. The CDR3 nucleotides are TGTGCCAGCAGCTGGGGGACAGGGGTCTACGAGCAGTACTTC. It specifies CASSWGTGVYEQYF.

This clonotype has ten or more counts. This chain connects TRBV7-2 to TRBJ1-1; D is uncertain. The CDR3 is 12 amino acids. In germline, CDR1 is SGHTA, CDR2 FQGNSA. V shed 4 bases and J shed 8 bases, with 11 bases lying between them. The CDR3 DNA reads TGTGCCAGCAGCTCACCGGGTCTAGAAGCTTTCTTT. This codes for CASSSPGLEAFF.

To note about this clonotype: The germline gene is not matched at one end of the junction; a read error may be the cause. The chain combines TRBV7-9 with TRBJ2-5; D might be TRBD2 (5 bases). The CDR3 runs 13 residues. Germline V gives CDR1 SEHNR, CDR2 FQNEAQ (reference sequence). Here the CDR3 DNA reads TGTGCCAGCAGAGACTATAGTCAAGAGATCCAGTACTTC. Translating gives CASRDYSQEIQYF.

The V call is TRBV2, the J call TRBJ2-7; 12 bases align to TRBD2. Germline values: CDR1 SNHLY, CDR2 FYNNEI. This CDR3 spans 14 amino acids. V shed 8 bases and J 5 bases; nucleotides not matched to a gene: 7. In DNA, the CDR3 is TGTGCCAGCGGTAGGCTAGCGGGAGGGGACGAGCAGTACTTC. Translating it yields CASGRLAGGDEQYF.

This clonotype was counted many times. This sequence joins TRBV7-9 and TRBJ1-4; D is unresolved. CDR1 is SEHNR and CDR2 is FQNEAQ in the germline V gene (reference sequence). This CDR3 spans 16 amino acids. V was pared by 5 bases and J by 0 bases, with 13 bases between. Here the CDR3 DNA reads TGTGCCAGCAGCCCCGGAGGGTTCGCAACTAATGAAAAACTGTTTTTT. Its translation is CASSPGGFATNEKLFF.

This clonotype came up many times. The rearrangement uses TRBV6-1 and TRBJ2-7; the D is unclear. Germline lookup yields CDR1 MNHNS and CDR2 SASEGT. V lost 1 base and J lost 5, with 6 bases in between. This CDR3 region has 12 residues. CDR3 nucleotides: TGTGCCAGCAGTGAAGACGCCCACGAGCAGTACTTC. Translating gives CASSEDAHEQYF.

Only a few counts were recorded for this clonotype. The V call is TRBV12-3 or TRBV12-4, the J call TRBJ2-2; TRBD1 might be the D (5 bases). The CDR3 contains 11 residues. Trimming removed 6 bases from V and 11 bases from J, with 10 bases in between. In nucleotides, the CDR3 is TGTGCCAGCAGGGACAAAATAGAGCTGTTTTTT. This translates into CASRDKIELFF.

This clonotype has just a few counts. The chain couples TRBV20-1 to TRBJ2-7; D ambiguous. The CDR3 has 15 residues. The ends were cut back, 0 bases at V and 0 bases at J, with 12 bases in the middle. Per the germline V gene, CDR1 is DFQATT and CDR2 is SNEGSKA (reference sequence). The CDR3 sequence is CSARDGRLSSYEQYF. The CDR3 DNA follows: TGCAGTGCTAGAGATGGCAGGCTTAGCTCCTACGAGCAGTACTTC.